The 18 T cell receptor beta chains reported below all come from one sample, sequenced in a study of tumor and adjacent non-tumor tissue in lung cancer. The template was RNA from unsorted bulk tissue. A modified ARM-PCR protocol with three rounds of nested PCR amplified TCRbeta. TCRdb recomputed calls from the multiplex PCR reads with MiXCR, one row per CDR3 protein. The table shows 120,000 or so distinct CDR3 sequences, with about 66% occurring only once. The source material was lung tumor tissue. These TCRs come from a man aged 30-40 years with non-small cell lung cancer.

This CDR3 reads CASSSPPGDRGMDEQFF. The CDR3 DNA follows: TGTGCCAGCAGTTCCCCGCCTGGGGACAGGGGGATGGATGAGCAGTTCTTC. The rearrangement uses TRBV12-3 or TRBV12-4 and TRBJ2-1; 11 bases are shared with TRBD1. Trimming removed 4 bases from V and 8 bases from J; junction bases left unmatched: 13. The CDR3 loop spans 17 amino acids.

In regard to this clonotype: A read error is possible here, since a much larger clone lies one base away. CDR3 nucleotides: TGTGCCAGCAGCTTAAATCCGGAGCAGCACCAAGAGACCCAGTACTTC. Translation gives CASSLNPEQHQETQYF. The chain uses TRBV7-3 and TRBJ2-5; no firm D call. Germline V gives CDR1 SGHTA, CDR2 FQGTGA. V was cut by 1 base and J by 0 bases, with 12 bases left in between. The CDR3 runs to 16 residues. The full variable domain, completed using reference TRBV7-3 and TRBJ2-5, is GAGVSQTPSNKVTEKGKYVELRCDPISGHTALYWYRQSLGQGPEFLIYFQGTGAADDSGLPNDRFFAVRPEGSVSTLKIQRTERGDSAVYLCASSLNPEQHQETQYFGPGTRLLVL.

This clonotype has more than one count but fewer than ten. V and J are TRBV7-9 and TRBJ2-5; possibly TRBD1 for D (6 bases). Trimming shortened V by 3 bases and J by 5 bases, and 16 bases separated the two germline ends. This CDR3 comprises 15 residues. Germline V gene data show CDR1 as SEHNR and CDR2 as FQNEAQ (reference sequence). CDR3 sequence (DNA): TGTGCCAGCAGCTTCATCAGGGGAGTTCATGAGACCCAGTACTTC. It codes for CASSFIRGVHETQYF.

The chain has TRBV10-3 and TRBJ2-5, with TRBD2 matching 10 bases. The V gene's germline CDR1 is ENHRY and CDR2 SYGVKD. The CDR3 has 16 amino acids. After removal of 11 bases from V and 4 bases from J, the junction contained 16 bases not matched to a gene. The CDR3 region is CAVTESTSGVGETQYF. For the CDR3, the DNA is TGTGCCGTCACTGAGTCAACTAGCGGGGTTGGAGAGACCCAGTACTTC.

A note on this clonotype: A clone one base away is much larger, so this may be a read error. V and J are TRBV5-4 and TRBJ2-4, with D maybe TRBD1 (7 bases). Germline CDR1 is SGHNT and CDR2 is YYREEE (reference sequence). The CDR3 contains 13 residues. Here the CDR3 DNA reads TGTGCCAGCAGCTTGGCAGGGGGGAACATTCGGTACTTC. Its translation: CASSLAGGNIRYF.

Details on this clonotype: The junction departs from the called germline gene at one end, perhaps through a read error. The chain joins TRBV6-5 to TRBJ2-3, with D perhaps TRBD1 or TRBD2 (6 bases each). CDR1 is MNHEY, CDR2 SVGAGI, per germline. The CDR3 is made up of 16 amino acids. CDR3 in amino acids: CANSSGDTRGTDTQYF. CDR3 nucleotides: TGTGCCAACAGTTCGGGGGACACCCGGGGTACAGATACGCAGTATTTC.

A remark on this clonotype: A clone one base away is much larger, so this may be a read error. The chain has TRBV6-1 and TRBJ2-5; 7 bases are a match to TRBD1. The CDR3 spans 14 residues. Per the germline V gene, CDR1 is MNHNS and CDR2 is SASEGT. DNA of the CDR3: TGTGTCAGCAGACCCCGGGACAGCTGGGAAACCCAGTACTTC. It is translated as CVSRPRDSWETQYF.

Only a few counts were recorded for this clonotype. This chain connects TRBV7-9 to TRBJ2-1; the D is unclear. The V end was cut by 1 base, the J end by 7 bases, with 8 bases between. The CDR3 is 13 residues long. CDR1 is SEHNR, CDR2 FQNEAQ, per germline (reference sequence). CDR3 nucleotides: TGTGCCAGCAGCTTAGGCATGCCTAATGAGCAGTTCTTC. Its protein is CASSLGMPNEQFF.

In this sample, this clonotype turned up many times. CDR3 region: CASSLRTGGVTGELFF. As DNA, the CDR3 is TGTGCCAGCAGCTTACGGACAGGGGGTGTCACCGGGGAGCTGTTTTTT. The J gene is TRBJ2-2, the V gene TRBV11-2, with 10 bases that match TRBD1. Looked up from germline, CDR1 is SGHAT and CDR2 is FQNNGV. This CDR3 has 16 residues. Losses at the gene ends were 2 bases for V and 4 bases for J; bases not matched to a gene: 4.

The rearrangement uses TRBV5-6 and TRBJ1-3; D possibly corresponds to TRBD1 (6 bases). This CDR3 is 15 amino acids long. Germline CDR1 reads SGHDT; CDR2 reads YYEEEE. V was shortened by 6 bases and J by 4 bases, with 17 bases between the two germline ends. CDR3 bases: TGTGCCAGCAACCACGTCCGGGACATCGGAAACACCATATATTTT. This gives the protein CASNHVRDIGNTIYF.

Notes on this clonotype: Relative to the germline gene, one junction end is altered; a read error may explain this. This chain joins TRBV20-1 and TRBJ2-1; D is perhaps TRBD1 or TRBD2 (5 bases each). The CDR3 has 15 residues. From germline, CDR1 is DFQATT and CDR2 SNEGSKA (reference sequence). CDR3 sequence (DNA): TGCGGTGCTAGTCTGTCCGGGACCAAATACAATGAGCAGTTCTTC. As protein: CGASLSGTKYNEQFF.

Concerning this clonotype itself: A read error may explain this, as a much larger clone is one base away. The chain is built from TRBV5-4 and TRBJ2-3, with a tentative D call TRBD2 (5 bases). There are 13 residues in the CDR3. Germline CDR1 SGHNT, CDR2 YYREEE (reference sequence). CDR3 sequence (DNA): TGTGCCAGCAACTTGTGGGAGCGGGATACGCAGTATTTT. Protein: CASNLWERDTQYF.

The rearrangement links TRBV5-4 to TRBJ1-2; a possible D gene is TRBD1 (5 bases). This CDR3 spans 15 amino acids. Germline CDR1 reads SGHNT; CDR2 reads YYREEE (reference sequence). V was pared by 9 bases and J by 5 bases, with 23 bases between. Here the CDR3 DNA reads TGTGCCAACATCCCCCAGGGTAAGGGATCGTATGGCTACACCTTC. This gives the protein CANIPQGKGSYGYTF.

In regard to this clonotype: A clone one base away is much larger, so this may be a read error. DNA of the CDR3: TGCAGTGTTAGGACGGGACAGGGGATCACTGAAGCTTTCTTT. This codes for CSVRTGQGITEAFF. The gene calls are TRBV20-1 and TRBJ1-1; 10 nucleotides match TRBD1. Germline V gene sequence: CDR1 DFQATT, CDR2 SNEGSKA (reference sequence). V trimming: 7 bases; J trimming: 4 bases; junction bases outside the gene matches: 9. There are 14 residues in the CDR3.

V and J are TRBV5-6 and TRBJ2-5; the D is unclear. Germline V gene sequence: CDR1 SGHDT, CDR2 YYEEEE. This CDR3 region has 11 residues. The CDR3: CVNSLLETQYF. In nucleotides, the CDR3 is TGTGTCAACAGCTTGTTAGAGACCCAGTACTTC.

The J gene is TRBJ2-7, the V gene TRBV12-3 or TRBV12-4; D not certain. There are 14 residues in the CDR3. Trimming removed 6 bases at V and 2 bases at J, with 14 bases between. CDR3 sequence reads: CASRLGLSPYEQYF. The CDR3 nucleotides read TGTGCCAGCAGGTTGGGGTTGTCCCCCTACGAGCAGTACTTC.

V gene TRBV20-1 combines with J gene TRBJ2-1; D not certain. The CDR3 is 15 residues long. The germline gives CDR1 DFQATT, CDR2 SNEGSKA (reference sequence). Trimming removed 6 bases at V and 0 bases at J, with 15 bases between. CDR3 region: CSASGIPFSYNEQFF. In DNA form, the CDR3 reads TGCAGTGCCTCTGGGATCCCCTTCTCCTACAATGAGCAGTTCTTC.

This clonotype was seen a few times. This chain connects TRBV12-3 or TRBV12-4 to TRBJ2-1; D unclear. CDR3 length: 13 amino acids. Trimming removed 1 base at V and 10 bases at J, with 11 bases between. DNA of the CDR3: TGTGCCAGCAGTTTAGGGGTGGGCCACGAGCAGTTCTTC. This sequence encodes CASSLGVGHEQFF.